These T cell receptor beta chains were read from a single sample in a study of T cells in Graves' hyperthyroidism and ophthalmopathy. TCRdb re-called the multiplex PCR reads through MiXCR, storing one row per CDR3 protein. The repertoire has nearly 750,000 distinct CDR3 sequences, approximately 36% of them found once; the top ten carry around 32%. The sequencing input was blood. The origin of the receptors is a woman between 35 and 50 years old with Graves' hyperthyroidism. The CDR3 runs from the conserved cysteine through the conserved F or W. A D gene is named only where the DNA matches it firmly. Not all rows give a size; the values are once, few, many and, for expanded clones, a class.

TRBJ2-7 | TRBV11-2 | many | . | CASSLMVGGFPDEQYF | TGTGCCAGCAGTCTAATGGTCGGGGGCTTCCCGGACGAGCAGTACTTC
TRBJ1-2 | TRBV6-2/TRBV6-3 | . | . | CASSYQVEGYTF | TGTGCCAGCAGTTACCAGGTCGAAGGCTACACCTTC
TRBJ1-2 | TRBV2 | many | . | CASRQGSRGYTF | TGTGCCAGCAGACAAGGGAGTCGGGGCTACACCTTC
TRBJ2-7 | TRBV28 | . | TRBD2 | CASSSRTSGGYEQYF | TGTGCCAGCAGTTCCCGGACTAGCGGCGGCTACGAGCAGTACTTC
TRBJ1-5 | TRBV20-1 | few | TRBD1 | CSVKSRTGANQPQHF | TGCAGTGTCAAGTCCCGGACAGGGGCCAATCAGCCCCAGCATTTT
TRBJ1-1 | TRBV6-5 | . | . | CASSYGHPNTEAFF | TGTGCCAGCAGTTACGGACATCCGAACACTGAAGCTTTCTTT
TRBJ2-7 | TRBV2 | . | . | CASSGLRDHEQYF | TGTGCCAGCAGTGGACTAAGGGACCACGAGCAGTACTTC
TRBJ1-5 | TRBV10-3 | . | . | CAISSNPGDHNQPQHF | TGTGCCATCAGTTCAAACCCAGGGGACCATAATCAGCCCCAGCATTTT
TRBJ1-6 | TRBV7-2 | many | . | CASSSGINSPLHF | TGTGCCAGCAGCTCAGGCATTAATTCACCCCTCCACTTT
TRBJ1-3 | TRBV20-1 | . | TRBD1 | CSAAGTVSGNTIYF | TGCAGTGCTGCGGGGACAGTCTCTGGAAACACCATATATTTT
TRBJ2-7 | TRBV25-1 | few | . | CASSQEGPLNYEQYF | TGTGCCAGCAGCCAAGAAGGGCCTCTCAACTACGAGCAGTACTTC
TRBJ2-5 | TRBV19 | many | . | CASSRVRGGETQYF | TGTGCCAGTAGTCGTGTTAGGGGTGGAGAGACCCAGTACTTC
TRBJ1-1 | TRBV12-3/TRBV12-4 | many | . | CASSHRRFIEAFF | TGTGCCAGCAGTCATCGACGTTTTATTGAAGCTTTCTTT
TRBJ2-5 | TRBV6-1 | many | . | CASQGGQTYQETQYF | TGTGCCAGCCAAGGGGGTCAGACCTACCAAGAGACCCAGTACTTC
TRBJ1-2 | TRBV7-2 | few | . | CASSLVEALNYGYTF | TGTGCCAGCAGCTTAGTAGAGGCGCTCAACTATGGCTACACCTTC
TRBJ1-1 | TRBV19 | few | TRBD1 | CASSPQIRQGEAFF | TGTGCCAGTAGTCCCCAAATTCGACAGGGCGAAGCTTTCTTT
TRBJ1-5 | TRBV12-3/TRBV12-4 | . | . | CASSKTNSNQPQHF | TGTGCCAGCAGTAAGACAAATAGCAATCAGCCCCAGCATTTT
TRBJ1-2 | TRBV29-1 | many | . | CSVFSGVSSGYTF | TGCAGCGTTTTCTCAGGCGTGTCAAGTGGCTACACCTTC
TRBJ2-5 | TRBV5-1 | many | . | CASTEGLFVRETQYF | TGCGCCAGCACGGAGGGGCTATTCGTCAGGGAGACCCAGTACTTC
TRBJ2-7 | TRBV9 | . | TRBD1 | CASSQWGTGWREQYF | TGTGCCAGCAGCCAATGGGGGACAGGGTGGCGAGAGCAGTACTTC
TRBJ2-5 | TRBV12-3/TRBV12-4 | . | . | CASNRPPRETQYF | TGCGCCAGCAATCGGCCCCCTCGAGAGACCCAGTACTTC
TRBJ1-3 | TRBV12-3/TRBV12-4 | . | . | CASSLGGGAENTIYF | TGTGCCAGCAGTTTAGGGGGGGGGGCTGAAAACACCATATATTTT
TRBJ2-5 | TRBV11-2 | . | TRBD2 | CASRRGGKEAQYF | TGTGCCAGCAGGCGGGGAGGGAAAGAGGCCCAGTACTTC
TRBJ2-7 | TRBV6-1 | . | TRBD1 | CASSDYRDRGSYEQYF | TGTGCCAGCAGTGACTACCGGGACAGGGGATCCTACGAGCAGTACTTC
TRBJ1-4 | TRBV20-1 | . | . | CSARDRLGTNEKLFF | TGCAGTGCTAGAGATCGCTTGGGGACTAATGAAAAACTGTTTTTT
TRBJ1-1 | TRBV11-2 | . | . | CASRGGGGTAFF | TGTGCCAGCAGGGGGGGAGGGGGGACAGCTTTCTTT
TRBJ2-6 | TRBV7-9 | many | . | CASSLGGGAGANVLTF | TGTGCCAGCAGCTTAGGTGGAGGGGCTGGGGCCAACGTCCTGACTTTC
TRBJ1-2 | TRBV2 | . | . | CASRPLAGAHYGYTF | TGTGCCAGCAGGCCCCTAGCGGGAGCTCACTATGGCTACACCTTC
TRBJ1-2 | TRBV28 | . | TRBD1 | CASRTRWDRANYTF | TGTGCCAGCAGGACTCGGTGGGACAGGGCGAACTACACCTTC
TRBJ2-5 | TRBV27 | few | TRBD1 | CASSLRGHPETQYF | TGTGCCAGCAGTCTCAGGGGGCACCCAGAGACCCAGTACTTC
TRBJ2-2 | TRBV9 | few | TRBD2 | CASSAMLAGRDTGELFF | TGTGCCAGCAGCGCCATGCTAGCGGGGAGGGACACCGGGGAGCTGTTTTTT
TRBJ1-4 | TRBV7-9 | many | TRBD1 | CASSPGTGVEKLFF | TGTGCCAGCAGCCCCGGGACAGGGGTTGAAAAACTGTTTTTT
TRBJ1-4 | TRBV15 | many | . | CATSRDSGYNEKLFF | TGTGCCACCAGCAGGGACTCCGGGTATAATGAAAAACTGTTTTTT
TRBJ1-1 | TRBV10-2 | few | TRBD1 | CASSEMGQGALF | TGCGCCAGCAGTGAGATGGGACAGGGGGCTTTATTT
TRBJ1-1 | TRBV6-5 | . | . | CASSYKGENTEAFF | TGTGCCAGCAGTTACAAGGGAGAGAACACTGAAGCTTTCTTT
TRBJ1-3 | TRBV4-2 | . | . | CASSRGAGDSGNTIYF | TGTGCCAGCAGCCGGGGGGCAGGTGATTCTGGAAACACCATATATTTT
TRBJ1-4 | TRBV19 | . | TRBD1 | CASSIITGTENEKLFF | TGTGCCAGTAGTATAATTACGGGGACAGAAAATGAAAAACTGTTTTTT
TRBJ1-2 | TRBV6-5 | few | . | CASSSITGNYGYTF | TGTGCCAGCAGTTCCATCACAGGGAACTATGGCTACACCTTC
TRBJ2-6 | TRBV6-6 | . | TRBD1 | CASSEPGQPSGANVLTF | TGTGCCAGCAGTGAACCGGGACAGCCCTCTGGGGCCAACGTCCTGACTTTC
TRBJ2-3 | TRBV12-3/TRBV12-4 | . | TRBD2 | CASSSGTSTKYF | TGTGCCAGCAGCTCCGGGACTAGCACCAAGTATTTT